These T cell receptor beta chains were read from a single sample in a study of T cell repertoires in cytomegalovirus infection. TCRdb re-called the reads through MiXCR, storing one row per CDR3 protein. The repertoire holds approximately 910,000 distinct CDR3 sequences, with around 31% as singletons. Antigens for these TCRs are unknown. The sample consisted of cultured CD8+ T cells from PBMCs, taken from culture after CMV antigen stimulation. The receptors were gathered from a human donor in good health (CMV status not recorded). Some clones in this sample may be carry-over from other donors' samples. The CDR3 runs from the conserved cysteine through the conserved F or W. D genes are given only for firm matches. Clone sizes are given selectively: once, few, many, or a class where the clone is expanded.

j_call clone_size cdr3_length v_call d_call cdr3_aa cdr3_nt
TRBJ2-4 many 14 TRBV10-3 . CAISESNAGDIQYF TGTGCCATCAGTGAGTCGAATGCTGGGGACATTCAGTACTTC
TRBJ1-2 few 14 TRBV6-5 . CASSYSGIQHGYTF TGTGCCAGCAGTTACTCAGGGATCCAACATGGCTACACCTTC
TRBJ2-1 . 14 TRBV12-3/TRBV12-4 TRBD2 CASGLTSGGDEQFF TGTGCCAGCGGTTTAACTAGCGGGGGTGATGAGCAGTTCTTC
TRBJ2-1 few 14 TRBV6-2/TRBV6-3 . CASRTTQGYNEQFF TGTGCCAGCAGAACTACACAGGGATACAATGAGCAGTTCTTC
TRBJ2-7 few 17 TRBV13 TRBD2 CASSLQVPAGGSYEQYF TGTGCCAGCAGCTTACAAGTTCCAGCGGGGGGCTCCTACGAGCAGTACTTC
TRBJ2-7 . 15 TRBV2 TRBD2 CASSAKLAGSYEQYF TGTGCCAGCAGTGCAAAACTAGCGGGCTCCTACGAGCAGTACTTC
TRBJ2-1 few 14 TRBV7-9 TRBD1 CASRDTRGRDEQFF TGTGCCAGCAGAGATACCAGGGGGCGGGATGAGCAGTTCTTC
TRBJ1-4 few 16 TRBV7-9 TRBD1 CASSPPGQGAKEKLFF TGTGCCAGCAGCCCCCCGGGACAGGGGGCCAAAGAAAAACTGTTTTTT
TRBJ2-1 . 15 TRBV6-2/TRBV6-3 . CASSYSSQGSDEQFF TGTGCCAGCAGTTACTCGTCACAGGGTAGCGATGAGCAGTTCTTC
TRBJ2-7 few 17 TRBV6-5 . CASSYSVVGPKAYEQYF TGTGCCAGCAGTTACTCAGTTGTCGGCCCTAAAGCTTACGAGCAGTACTTC
TRBJ2-1 . 18 TRBV5-4 TRBD2 CASSLGPSLAGGRNEQFF TGTGCCAGCAGCTTGGGACCTTCGCTAGCGGGGGGGCGCAATGAGCAGTTCTTC
TRBJ2-3 many 18 TRBV6-2/TRBV6-3 . CASSTITGRLHRPDTQYF TGTGCCAGCAGTACTATAACCGGGCGCCTCCACCGCCCAGATACGCAGTATTTT
TRBJ1-1 . 14 TRBV3-1 TRBD1 CASIQTGWNTEAFF TGTGCCAGCATCCAGACAGGGTGGAACACTGAAGCTTTCTTT
TRBJ1-1 . 16 TRBV11-2 . CASSLWVVRRTTEAFF TGTGCCAGCAGCTTATGGGTAGTACGGCGAACTACTGAAGCTTTCTTT
TRBJ2-2 few 14 TRBV7-8 . CASSLVVGYGELFF TGTGCCAGCAGCTTAGTAGTGGGGTACGGGGAGCTGTTTTTT
TRBJ2-3 . 20 TRBV7-9 TRBD2 CASSLASINRLAGSTDTQYF TGTGCCAGCAGCTTAGCCTCGATCAATAGACTAGCGGGGAGCACAGATACGCAGTATTTT
TRBJ1-2 many 14 TRBV4-1 TRBD1 CASSHITGGDGYTF TGCGCCAGCAGCCATATAACAGGGGGCGATGGCTACACCTTC
TRBJ2-3 . 14 TRBV19 TRBD2 CASSWGTTQDTQYF TGTGCCAGTAGTTGGGGGACTACACAAGATACGCAGTATTTT
TRBJ2-3 . 18 TRBV5-4 . CASSPHPGGGNPTDTQYF TGTGCCAGCAGCCCCCATCCAGGAGGGGGCAACCCCACAGATACGCAGTATTTT
TRBJ1-5 . 15 TRBV19 . CASMEWGLSNQPQHF TGTGCCAGTATGGAGTGGGGGCTTAGCAATCAGCCCCAGCATTTT
TRBJ2-2 few 16 TRBV19 . CASSPSITYWTGELFF TGTGCCAGTAGTCCCTCTATCACGTATTGGACCGGGGAGCTGTTTTTT
TRBJ2-1 few 16 TRBV7-6 TRBD2 CASSLRGLAVDNEQFF TGTGCCAGCAGCTTACGAGGGCTAGCGGTCGACAATGAGCAGTTCTTC
TRBJ2-3 . 15 TRBV10-3 . CAISEAGAVADTQYF TGTGCCATCAGTGAGGCAGGGGCCGTCGCAGATACGCAGTATTTT
TRBJ2-5 few 13 TRBV10-3 TRBD1 CAISNRGQETQYF TGTGCCATCAGCAACAGGGGGCAAGAGACCCAGTACTTC
TRBJ1-1 . 13 TRBV28 . CASSYLGSTEAFF TGTGCCAGCAGTTACTTGGGTTCCACTGAAGCTTTCTTT
TRBJ1-6 . 18 TRBV4-1 . CASSQGPGLPGKNSPLHF TGCGCCAGCAGCCAAGGACCCGGACTCCCGGGAAAGAATTCACCCCTCCACTTT
TRBJ2-2 few 17 TRBV18 TRBD1 CASSPSRTGANTGELFF TGTGCCAGCTCACCAAGTCGGACAGGGGCGAACACCGGGGAGCTGTTTTTT
TRBJ2-5 few 15 TRBV6-1 TRBD1 CASSKRRDSKETQYF TGTGCCAGCAGTAAAAGACGGGACAGCAAAGAGACCCAGTACTTC
TRBJ1-4 . 14 TRBV7-2 . CASSLVIGREKLFF TGTGCCAGCAGCTTAGTTATAGGGAGGGAAAAACTGTTTTTT
TRBJ2-7 . 13 TRBV5-5 . CASRNRDYYEQYF TGTGCCAGCAGGAACAGGGATTACTACGAGCAGTACTTC
TRBJ2-3 many 15 TRBV7-8 . CASSLRGRSTDTQYF TGTGCCAGCAGCTTAAGGGGCAGAAGCACAGATACGCAGTATTTT
TRBJ1-1 . 16 TRBV12-5 . CASGISLGEADTEAFF TGTGCTAGTGGTATATCATTAGGGGAGGCGGACACTGAAGCTTTCTTT
TRBJ1-1 . 15 TRBV20-1 . CSASPPRGEKREAFF TGCAGTGCTAGCCCCCCAAGGGGGGAAAAAAGGGAAGCTTTCTTT
TRBJ1-1 . 15 TRBV15 . CATSRDSQGNTEAFF TGTGCCACCAGCAGAGATAGCCAGGGGAACACTGAAGCTTTCTTT
TRBJ2-2 many 15 TRBV7-9 TRBD2 CASSSSGANTGELFF TGTGCCAGCAGCTCAAGCGGGGCGAACACCGGGGAGCTGTTTTTT
TRBJ2-7 . 14 TRBV12-3/TRBV12-4 . CASSPSGPLGEQYF TGTGCCAGCAGCCCCTCCGGGCCCCTGGGGGAGCAGTACTTC
TRBJ1-1 few 11 TRBV6-2/TRBV6-3 . CASSQRGFAFF TGTGCCAGCAGCCAACGGGGGTTTGCTTTCTTT
TRBJ2-3 . 14 TRBV7-9 TRBD2 CASSSGGQTDTQYF TGTGCCAGCAGCTCGGGGGGTCAAACAGATACGCAGTATTTT
TRBJ1-5 . 15 TRBV10-3 . CAISELGPINQPQHF TGTGCCATCAGTGAGTTGGGGCCCATCAATCAGCCCCAGCATTTT
TRBJ1-5 few 16 TRBV12-3/TRBV12-4 . CASSRYRDPRNQPQHF TGTGCCAGCAGTCGTTACAGGGACCCTAGGAATCAGCCCCAGCATTTT
TRBJ2-1 . 14 TRBV12-5 . CASGWDQTNNEQFF TGTGCTAGTGGTTGGGACCAAACTAACAATGAGCAGTTCTTC
TRBJ1-1 . 15 TRBV20-1 TRBD1 CSDRDTGEGITEAFF TGCAGTGATAGAGATACAGGGGAAGGGATCACTGAAGCTTTCTTT